What follows describes a single TCR beta chain. With a J-beta primer mix and a sample-barcoded 5' primer, a second PCR ran about 7 to 12 cycles. MiXCR, applied by TCRdb to the 5' RACE reads, yields one record per CDR3 protein. The data hold approximately 1.5 million distinct CDR3 sequences, with around 35% observed a single time. The data originate from a study of blood T cells in healthy people across ages. Peripheral blood, about 9.8 milliliters per donor, was collected. This CDR3 region has 17 residues. Germline loops: CDR1 SGHRS, CDR2 YFSETQ. V was clipped by 4 bases and J by 13 bases, with 32 bases between them.

The chain is built from TRBV5-1 and TRBJ1-2; D possibly corresponds to TRBD1 (5 bases). The receptor was derived from a woman aged 25 to 39 in good health. The sample consisted of blood. Here the CDR3 DNA reads TGCGCCAGCAGCACGACAGCGCAAGGCCTAACAACTATGGCTATCACCTTC. It specifies CASSTTAQGLTTMAITF.